This note documents a single TCR beta chain sequence. Some clones are missing from TCRdb's copy, which holds only in-frame ones; the method was immunoSEQ multiplex PCR. Altogether 45,000 to 55,000 clones are present, roughly 94% being singletons, with the ten largest covering 5.5%. With 3 bases removed from V and 8 bases from J, the gap between germline ends came to 10 bases. The CDR3 extends over 13 amino acids. CDR1 LGHNA and CDR2 YSLEER come from the germline V gene. The sample originates from a study of T cell changes during pregnancy in multiple sclerosis. This sequence was found in a female donor with multiple sclerosis, enrolled in a pregnancy study. Sequences were derived from CD8+ T cells from peripheral blood mononuclear cells, sampled before pregnancy. The V and J genes are TRBV4-3 and TRBJ1-4; unclear D gene. CDR3 bases: TGCGCCAGCAGCCATGGTCCCCAGGAAAAACTGTTTTTT. Protein product: CASSHGPQEKLFF.